This T cell receptor beta chain was identified in a study of shared clonotypes between healthy human individuals. Terminally differentiated effector memory CD45RA+ cells were excluded from the naive CD8 cells, which were CD45RO-negative and positively selected for CCR7. Sequencing used immunoSEQ multiplex PCR; TCRdb keeps in-frame clones, though not all of them. Among approximately 590,000 clones listed, around 95% were seen once. Trimming at V came to 3 bases and at J to 2 bases, leaving 10 bases not matched to a gene. This CDR3 is 17 amino acids long. Germline assignment: CDR1 SGDLS and CDR2 YYNGEE.

The rearrangement links TRBV9 to TRBJ2-1; 8 positions match TRBD2. The receptor was derived from a woman aged 25-40 years in good health. The sequenced sample consisted of naive CD8+ T cells sorted from blood. The CDR3 here is CASSAPTSGLAYNEQFF. The CDR3 DNA reads TGTGCCAGCAGCGCCCCAACTAGCGGCTTGGCCTACAATGAGCAGTTCTTC.